One sample yielded the 27 T cell receptor beta chains listed below, sequenced in a study of monozygotic twins with inflammatory bowel disease. TCRdb reprocessed the 5' RACE reads and stores each CDR3 protein as one record, lacking DNA. The specimen's table records some 200,000 distinct CDR3 sequences. The specimen sequenced was blood. These receptors were collected from a human donor with ulcerative colitis or Crohn's disease, or a healthy co-twin of an affected twin (not recorded which).

This chain uses TRBV7-9 with TRBJ2-7; no DNA is available, so the TRBD1 call from TCRdb remains unchecked. Germline lookup yields CDR1 SEHNR and CDR2 FQNEAQ (reference sequence). The CDR3 spans 16 residues. The CDR3 reads CASSLLGDRATYEQYF.

This chain connects TRBV7-6 to TRBJ1-1; TCRdb reports TRBD1, a call that lacks DNA to check it against. This CDR3 is 13 amino acids long. Germline V gives CDR1 SGHVS, CDR2 FNYEAQ. CDR3 amino acids: CASSLQGGAEAFF.

The chain couples TRBV10-3 to TRBJ2-2; TCRdb's assignment of TRBD1 cannot be checked, as there is no DNA. This CDR3 is built from 15 residues. Germline V gene sequence: CDR1 ENHRY, CDR2 SYGVKD. The CDR3: CAIRMGQGITGELFF.

The chain links TRBV6-1 to TRBJ2-1; the TCRdb D gene call, TRBD2, has no DNA to confirm it. Germline CDR1 is MNHNS and CDR2 is SASEGT. The CDR3 runs to 15 residues. CDR3 region: CASSGAASGGNEQFF.

The chain is built from TRBV9 and TRBJ2-3. The CDR3 sequence is 14 residues long. The germline CDR1 and CDR2 sequences are SGDLS and YYNGEE. The CDR3 spells CASSVRAFTDTQYF.

This chain joins TRBV12-3 or TRBV12-4 and TRBJ1-5; the D call from TCRdb, TRBD1, cannot be confirmed without DNA. CDR3 length: 14 residues. CDR3 loop: CASSLNRSNQPQHF.

This chain connects TRBV19 to TRBJ2-2; TCRdb selects TRBD1, and the lack of DNA leaves this call unchecked. The CDR3 contains 14 residues. Looked up from germline, CDR1 is LNHDA and CDR2 is SQIVND (reference sequence). The CDR3: CATRDRGFTGELFF.

V gene TRBV20-1 combines with J gene TRBJ2-7; TCRdb picks TRBD2, but there is no DNA to check that call. This CDR3 has 14 residues. The germline gives CDR1 DFQATT, CDR2 SNEGSKA (reference sequence). The CDR3 loop reads CSASSGGAIYEQYF.

The chain has TRBV20-1 and TRBJ2-3; TCRdb selects TRBD1, and the lack of DNA leaves this call unchecked. The CDR3 consists of 14 residues. Germline loops: CDR1 DFQATT, CDR2 SNEGSKA (reference sequence). The CDR3 sequence is CSAHRQGGTDTQYF.

V usage is TRBV19 and J usage is TRBJ1-1; TCRdb selects TRBD1, and the lack of DNA leaves this call unchecked. The germline CDR1 and CDR2 sequences are LNHDA and SQIVND (reference sequence). The CDR3 extends over 15 amino acids. The CDR3 protein is CASRPGQGLNTEAFF.

The chain recombines TRBV10-3 with TRBJ2-5; without DNA, the TCRdb call of TRBD1 cannot be checked. This CDR3 contains 15 residues. From germline, CDR1 is ENHRY and CDR2 SYGVKD. CDR3: CAISESTGGRETQYF.

The J gene is TRBJ2-7, the V gene TRBV5-1; the TCRdb D gene call, TRBD1, has no DNA to confirm it. This CDR3 region has 14 residues. From germline, CDR1 is SGHRS and CDR2 YFSETQ. Here the CDR3 reads CASSPLRTGYEQYF.

This rearrangement joins TRBV15 to TRBJ2-5; TCRdb calls TRBD2, which cannot be checked without DNA. Germline V lookup: CDR1 LNHNV, CDR2 YYDKDF (reference sequence). This CDR3 has 15 residues. The CDR3 sequence: CATSRLTSGGETQYF.

The genes are TRBV6-5 and TRBJ2-1; TCRdb's assignment of TRBD2 cannot be checked, as there is no DNA. CDR1 is MNHEY and CDR2 is SVGAGI in the germline V gene. The CDR3 is 13 amino acids. CDR3 region: CASRGTSTNEQFF.

The rearrangement joins TRBV19 to TRBJ1-6; absent DNA, TCRdb's TRBD1 call cannot be checked. The CDR3 totals 14 residues. Germline assignment: CDR1 LNHDA and CDR2 SQIVND (reference sequence). The CDR3 sequence is CASSETGGLSPLHF.

This chain links TRBV5-1 with TRBJ2-1; TCRdb selects TRBD1, and the lack of DNA leaves this call unchecked. The CDR3 is made up of 15 amino acids. Germline-derived CDR1 and CDR2 are SGHRS and YFSETQ. This CDR3 reads CASSLGGTSYNEQFF.

V usage is TRBV20-1 and J usage is TRBJ2-4; TCRdb's D call of TRBD1 is untestable without DNA. The CDR3 consists of 15 residues. Germline CDR1 is DFQATT and CDR2 is SNEGSKA (reference sequence). The CDR3 region is CSAPDRTGPFDIQYF.

The V gene is TRBV19, the J gene TRBJ2-5. The CDR3 has 13 residues. Germline values: CDR1 LNHDA, CDR2 SQIVND (reference sequence). Here the CDR3 reads CASRVGNGETQYF. Full variable domain (remainder filled in from reference TRBV19 and TRBJ2-5): DGGITQSPKYLFRKEGQNVTLSCEQNLNHDAMYWYRQDPGQGLRLIYYSQIVNDFQKGDIAEGYSVSREKKESFPLTVTSAQKNPTAFYLCASRVGNGETQYFGPGTRLLVL.

The rearrangement links TRBV20-1 to TRBJ2-5. Germline CDR1 reads DFQATT; CDR2 reads SNEGSKA (reference sequence). This CDR3 region has 12 residues. CDR3 residues: CSGRDYQETQYF.

The gene calls are TRBV6-1 and TRBJ1-1. The CDR3 extends over 15 amino acids. Germline V CDR1 and CDR2: MNHNS, SASEGT. The CDR3: CASSEGSGLQTEAFF.

The genes are TRBV20-1 and TRBJ1-1. The CDR3 has 15 residues. The V gene's germline CDR1 is DFQATT and CDR2 SNEGSKA (reference sequence). The CDR3 here is CSARDRRGQRTEAFF.

This rearrangement joins TRBV12-3 or TRBV12-4 to TRBJ1-5. The CDR3 has 13 amino acids. The CDR3 reads CASSLVRDQPQHF.

CDR3 loop: CASSFSQSTDTQYF. The gene calls are TRBV5-1 and TRBJ2-3; TCRdb calls TRBD2, which cannot be checked without DNA. Germline CDR1 is SGHRS and CDR2 is YFSETQ. This CDR3 is built from 14 residues. Full variable domain (remainder filled in from reference TRBV5-1 and TRBJ2-3): KAGVTQTPRYLIKTRGQQVTLSCSPISGHRSVSWYQQTPGQGLQFLFEYFSETQRNKGNFPGRFSGRQFSNSRSEMNVSTLELGDSALYLCASSFSQSTDTQYFGPGTRLTVL.

The V gene is TRBV7-2, the J gene TRBJ1-5; lacking DNA, the TRBD1 call made by TCRdb goes unchecked. This CDR3 is 14 amino acids long. Germline V gene sequence: CDR1 SGHTA, CDR2 FQGNSA. CDR3 loop: CASRPTGGLQPQHF.

The chain carries TRBV5-1 and TRBJ2-3; the TCRdb D gene call, TRBD2, has no DNA to confirm it. The CDR3 extends over 16 amino acids. Per germline, CDR1 SGHRS and CDR2 YFSETQ. CDR3 region: CASSLGTSGGTDTQYF.

J is TRBJ1-2 and V is TRBV5-4; the D call of TRBD1 rests on TCRdb alone, since no DNA is present to check it. The CDR3 loop spans 15 amino acids. Germline CDR1 SGHNT, CDR2 YYREEE (reference sequence). The CDR3 loop is CASSFGGSTVYGYTF.

This chain connects TRBV20-1 to TRBJ1-1; TCRdb reports TRBD1, a call that lacks DNA to check it against. CDR3 length equals 12 residues. Germline lookup yields CDR1 DFQATT and CDR2 SNEGSKA (reference sequence). This CDR3 reads CSAGTGDTEAFF.